This TCR beta chain was identified in a study of blood T cell repertoires in COVID-19. Background on the study: Italy, Spain and the United States were the sources of the convalescent and acute COVID-19 samples. The cDNA or gDNA used as material had been derived from T cells, B-cell-depleted T cells, or PBMCs.

Under the authors' procedure: Estimated nucleated cell counts came from reference gene primer amplification. Sequencing was performed with immunoSEQ multiplex PCR; in TCRdb, only in-frame clones are kept and a portion is missing. From that table come the V and J calls and clone size; the DNA was used to work out D and trimming. The table includes 85,000 to 130,000 clones, around 82% detected once. The sequence derives from a man in his 60s with acute or convalescent COVID-19. Material: peripheral blood.

CDR3 sequence reads: CASSRTSGGFYEQYF. The CDR3 nucleotides are TGTGCCAGCAGTCGGACTAGCGGAGGGTTCTACGAGCAGTACTTC. V gene TRBV2 combines with J gene TRBJ2-7; TRBD2 agrees at 10 bases. The CDR3 extends over 15 amino acids. V was clipped by 5 bases and J by 3 bases; unmatched bases: 7. The germline CDR1 and CDR2 sequences are SNHLY and FYNNEI.